This TCR beta chain was identified in a study of cytomegalovirus exposure and HLA in healthy donors. Study-wide context: An earlier analysis found roughly 110 million unique TCR beta sequences from 200 million or so T cells. Study observations and caveats: Association with HLA alleles at 0.05 false discovery rate was found for about 17,000 TCR beta sequences in a later analysis. Later examination showed HLA-associated TCR beta chains had greater clonal expansion than equally common others.

The CDR3 covers 16 residues. Germline V lookup: CDR1 LGHNA, CDR2 YNFKEQ. Trimming cost V 0 bases and J 2 bases, with 14 bases left between them. Both 60 Vbeta primers and 13 Jbeta primers went into the PCR. TCRdb keeps only in-frame clones here, not all; method: immunoSEQ multiplex PCR. The data show about 240,000 clones, about 85% seen once. A remark on this clone: The target antigen is unknown.

The V and J genes are TRBV4-2 and TRBJ2-7; D perhaps matches TRBD2 (6 bases). The clonotype was recovered from a girl aged 2 to 9 in good health and CMV-seronegative. Material for sequencing was PBMCs. In DNA, the CDR3 is TGTGCCAGCAGCCAAGATGATAACAGACTAGCCTACGAGCAGTACTTC. Its translation is CASSQDDNRLAYEQYF.